The 23 T cell receptor beta chains listed next were all sequenced from one sample in a study of cytomegalovirus exposure and HLA in healthy donors. PCR was performed using 60 Vbeta and 13 Jbeta primers. The table came from immunoSEQ multiplex PCR; TCRdb's copy has only in-frame clones and leaves some out. This sample's table has roughly 64,000 clones. The sample consisted of PBMCs. Receptor source: a woman aged 18-29 years in good health and CMV-seronegative.

The gene calls are TRBV6-5 and TRBJ2-7; TRBD1 might be the D (5 bases). CDR3 length equals 14 residues. V was pared by 6 bases and J by 2 bases, with 14 bases between. Looked up from germline, CDR1 is MNHEY and CDR2 is SVGAGI. The CDR3 sequence is CASSPYQGAYEQYF. Here the CDR3 DNA reads TGTGCCAGCAGCCCCTACCAGGGCGCCTACGAGCAGTACTTC.

The chain combines TRBV7-9 with TRBJ1-4; D is possibly TRBD1 (6 bases). Germline CDR1 is SEHNR and CDR2 is FQNEAQ (reference sequence). Trimming pared 4 bases from V and 5 bases from J, leaving 11 bases between. This CDR3 is built from 14 residues. For the CDR3, the DNA is TGTGCCAGCAGCTCTCACAGGGCGAATGAAAAACTGTTTTTT. It codes for CASSSHRANEKLFF. The full variable domain, completed using reference TRBV7-9 and TRBJ1-4, is DTGVSQNPRHKITKRGQNVTFRCDPISEHNRLYWYRQTLGQGPEFLTYFQNEAQLEKSRLLSDRFSAERPKGSFSTLEIQRTEQGDSAMYLCASSSHRANEKLFFGSGTQLSVL.

The chain carries TRBV5-4 and TRBJ1-1; D remains unclear. The V end was cut by 0 bases, the J end by 3 bases, with 6 bases between. The CDR3 has 13 amino acids. Germline CDR1 reads SGHNT; CDR2 reads YYREEE (reference sequence). CDR3 DNA sequence: TGTGCCAGCAGCTTGGGGGGAGACACTGAAGCTTTCTTT. Translated: CASSLGGDTEAFF.

The rearrangement uses TRBV5-6 and TRBJ1-1; 7 bases map to TRBD1. Germline V lookup: CDR1 SGHDT, CDR2 YYEEEE. After removal of 4 bases from V and 5 bases from J, the junction contained 5 bases not matched to a gene. The CDR3 length is 13 residues. CDR3 DNA sequence: TGTGCCAGCAGCCAAGACAGGGTAACTGAAGCTTTCTTT. Protein product: CASSQDRVTEAFF.

The chain uses TRBV14 and TRBJ2-7; 7 positions agree with TRBD2. Germline lookup yields CDR1 SGHDN and CDR2 FVKESK. The junction had 13 bases not matched to a gene; V was cut back by 3 bases and J by 2 bases. The CDR3 is 17 amino acids. The CDR3 DNA is TGTGCCAGCAGCCACCGGGTCAGCACAGCGGGGACCTACGAGCAGTACTTC. Residues: CASSHRVSTAGTYEQYF.

The rearrangement links TRBV30 to TRBJ1-1, with D possibly being TRBD1 (6 bases). The CDR3 is 12 residues long. The V and J ends lost 7 bases and 0 bases respectively, with 9 bases between them. CDR1 and CDR2 (germline): GTSNPN, SVGIG (reference sequence). In DNA form, the CDR3 reads TGTGCCTCCCACAGGGTGAACACTGAAGCTTTCTTT. Its translation is CASHRVNTEAFF.

This rearrangement joins TRBV9 to TRBJ2-3; weak D call: TRBD2 (7 bases). This CDR3 contains 14 residues. Germline V lookup: CDR1 SGDLS, CDR2 YYNGEE. Trimming left V 4 bases short and J 1 base short, with 10 bases between. In DNA, the CDR3 is TGTGCCAGCAGCAAGGGGGGGGGCACAGATACGCAGTATTTT. Its translation: CASSKGGGTDTQYF.

This chain joins TRBV5-1 and TRBJ1-5; TRBD1 matches 8 bases. Germline V CDR1 and CDR2: SGHRS, YFSETQ. This CDR3 spans 15 amino acids. Trimming cost V 1 base and J 5 bases; bases outside gene matches: 5. CDR3 nucleotides: TGCGCCAGCAGCTTGCAGGGGGCAAGGGATCAGCCCCAGCATTTT. It specifies CASSLQGARDQPQHF.

The CDR3: CASSSAGNTDTQYF. CDR3 nucleotide sequence: TGTGCCAGCAGTTCAGCGGGGAACACAGATACGCAGTATTTT. The V and J genes are TRBV6-1 and TRBJ2-3; 7 bases agree with TRBD2. This CDR3 spans 14 amino acids. The trim removed 5 bases at V and 2 bases at J, leaving 4 bases unmatched. CDR1 is MNHNS, CDR2 SASEGT, per germline.

This rearrangement joins TRBV28 to TRBJ2-7; D perhaps matches TRBD1 (5 bases). The CDR3 has 16 amino acids. The germline V gene encodes CDR1 MDHEN and CDR2 SYDVKM. The V and J ends lost 5 bases and 0 bases respectively, with 17 bases between them. CDR3 DNA: TGTGCCAGCAGTCCCCGTCCTGACAGATACTCCTACGAGCAGTACTTC. Translation gives CASSPRPDRYSYEQYF.

Points on this clone: The junction differs from germline at one of its ends, possibly a read error. The chain recombines TRBV30 with TRBJ2-3; D is possibly TRBD1 or TRBD2 (5 bases each). Per germline, CDR1 GTSNPN and CDR2 SVGIG (reference sequence). This CDR3 contains 15 residues. CDR3 loop: CAGSVAGIPLNTQYF. As DNA, the CDR3 is TGTGCCGGGAGTGTAGCAGGGATTCCACTTAATACGCAGTATTTT.

This chain connects TRBV7-9 to TRBJ1-3, with a weak D call TRBD1 (5 bases). Per germline, CDR1 SEHNR and CDR2 FQNEAQ (reference sequence). The ends were cut back, 1 base at V and 4 bases at J, with 8 bases in the middle. The CDR3 is 14 residues long. The CDR3 DNA is TGTGCCAGCAGCTTAGTTCAGGGAGGAAACACCATATATTTT. Amino acids: CASSLVQGGNTIYF.

This chain uses TRBV15 with TRBJ1-1; weak D call: TRBD1 (6 bases). Germline V gene data show CDR1 as LNHNV and CDR2 as YYDKDF (reference sequence). The V end was cut by 5 bases, the J end by 4 bases, with 11 bases between. The CDR3 length is 13 residues. CDR3 protein: CATSETGATEAFF. The CDR3 DNA sequence: TGTGCCACCAGCGAGACAGGTGCCACTGAAGCTTTCTTT.

V and J are TRBV11-3 and TRBJ2-7; no clear D. Germline lookup yields CDR1 SGHNT and CDR2 YENEEA. The CDR3 is 13 amino acids. Trimming stripped 7 bases from V and 6 bases from J, with 16 bases between. The CDR3 region has the DNA TGTGCCAGCAACCCCGGGTCGGTCTCCGAGCAGTACTTC. Its protein product is CASNPGSVSEQYF.

CDR3 amino acids: CASSERDRSTEAFF. The CDR3 nucleotides read TGTGCCAGCAGTGAACGGGACAGAAGCACTGAAGCTTTCTTT. The V gene is TRBV6-5, the J gene TRBJ1-1, with TRBD1 matching 7 bases. Germline V lookup: CDR1 MNHEY, CDR2 SVGAGI. V dropped 5 bases and J dropped 4; count of bases not matched to a gene: 7. The CDR3 has 14 residues.

V gene TRBV29-1 combines with J gene TRBJ2-3; 7 bases are shared with TRBD2. CDR1 SQVTM and CDR2 ANQGSEA come from the germline V gene. V was clipped by 7 bases and J by 0 bases; unmatched bases: 1. There are 12 residues in the CDR3. The CDR3 DNA sequence: TGCAGCGGGACTAGGAGCACAGATACGCAGTATTTT. Amino acids: CSGTRSTDTQYF.

J is TRBJ1-5 and V is TRBV30; the match to TRBD1 covers 7 bases. V shed 4 bases and J 1 base; nucleotides not matched to a gene: 1. Germline loops: CDR1 GTSNPN, CDR2 SVGIG (reference sequence). The CDR3 has 13 residues. The CDR3 DNA is TGTGCCTGGAAGGACAGGAGCAATCAGCCCCAGCATTTT. Protein: CAWKDRSNQPQHF.

The V and J genes are TRBV7-9 and TRBJ1-4; 10 bases align to TRBD1. After removal of 6 bases from V and 7 bases from J, the junction contained 8 bases not matched to a gene. Germline CDR1 and CDR2: SEHNR and FQNEAQ (reference sequence). The CDR3 has 15 residues. The CDR3 nucleotides are TGTGCCAGCAGTAGCCCGGGACAGGGGCGTGAAAAACTGTTTTTT. Amino acids: CASSSPGQGREKLFF.

The chain joins TRBV4-1 to TRBJ1-2, with TRBD1 identical over 8 bases. Germline V gene data show CDR1 as MGHRA and CDR2 as YSYEKL. The V segment lost 3 bases and the J segment 6 bases; nucleotides outside the gene matches: 9. The CDR3 sequence is 15 residues long. CDR3 protein: CASSQPGGEVNGYTF. The DNA of the CDR3 is TGCGCCAGCAGCCAGCCAGGGGGCGAGGTGAATGGCTACACCTTC.

V gene TRBV6-5 combines with J gene TRBJ2-7, with D possibly being TRBD1 (6 bases). Germline assignment: CDR1 MNHEY and CDR2 SVGAGI. V dropped 7 bases and J dropped 2 bases, with 12 bases sitting between them. The CDR3 spans 13 residues. The CDR3 bases are TGTGCCAGCAAACCGACAGGTCCCTACGAGCAGTACTTC. Protein: CASKPTGPYEQYF.

This chain uses TRBV9 with TRBJ1-5; the match to TRBD1 covers 8 bases. In germline, CDR1 is SGDLS, CDR2 YYNGEE. V gave up 4 bases and J gave up 10 bases; unmatched junction bases: 10. This CDR3 has 14 amino acids. The CDR3 spells CASSISGGEGPQHF. The CDR3 DNA follows: TGTGCCAGCAGCATCTCAGGGGGCGAGGGACCCCAGCATTTT.

V gene TRBV4-1 combines with J gene TRBJ1-1; 9 nucleotides align to TRBD1. The germline V gene has CDR1 MGHRA and CDR2 YSYEKL. After removal of 6 bases from V and 2 bases from J, the junction contained 4 bases not matched to a gene. The CDR3 spans 14 residues. CDR3 sequence reads: CASRQTGGNTEAFF. The CDR3 coding sequence is TGCGCCAGCAGGCAAACAGGGGGCAACACTGAAGCTTTCTTT.

This sequence joins TRBV6-1 and TRBJ2-5, with 8 bases that match TRBD1. With V trimmed by 4 bases and J by 6 bases, 4 bases remained unmatched. Germline values: CDR1 MNHNS, CDR2 SASEGT. This CDR3 comprises 13 residues. The CDR3 region is CASSARTGQTQYF. In DNA form, the CDR3 reads TGTGCCAGCAGTGCCCGGACAGGGCAGACCCAGTACTTC.